Described below is a single T cell receptor (beta chain) sequence and its context. What it binds is unknown. This CDR3 region has 15 residues. The V end lost 5 bases, the J end lost 6 bases, and 19 bases lay between the germline ends. Germline CDR1 and CDR2: MNHEY and SVGAGI. The sample is drawn from a study of cytomegalovirus exposure and HLA in healthy donors. Findings of the study overall: It was taken for granted in presence/absence analyses that sequencing depth across donors was roughly uniform.

The PCR ran on 60 Vbeta and 13 Jbeta primers. The method was immunoSEQ multiplex PCR; TCRdb's version includes in-frame clones alone and lacks a portion of them. This table lists 200,000 or so clones. The clonotype was recovered from a boy between 10 and 17 years old in good health and CMV-seronegative. The chain employs TRBV6-5 and TRBJ1-2; D perhaps matches TRBD1 (5 bases). The sample was PBMCs. The CDR3 region has the DNA TGTGCCAGCAGTATTGGTGCCAGGGCAATCGATGGCTACACCTTC. This sequence encodes CASSIGARAIDGYTF.